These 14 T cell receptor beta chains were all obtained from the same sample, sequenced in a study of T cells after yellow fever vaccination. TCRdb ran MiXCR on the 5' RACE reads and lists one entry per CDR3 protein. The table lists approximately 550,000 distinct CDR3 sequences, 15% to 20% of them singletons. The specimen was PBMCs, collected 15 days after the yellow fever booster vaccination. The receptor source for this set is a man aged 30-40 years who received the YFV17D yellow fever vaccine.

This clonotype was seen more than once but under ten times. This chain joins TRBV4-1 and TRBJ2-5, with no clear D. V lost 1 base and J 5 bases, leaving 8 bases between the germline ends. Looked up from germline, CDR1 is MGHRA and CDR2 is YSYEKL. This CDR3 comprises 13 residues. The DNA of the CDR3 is TGCGCCAGCAGCCAAGTAGGCTCGGAGACCCAGTACTTC. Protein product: CASSQVGSETQYF.

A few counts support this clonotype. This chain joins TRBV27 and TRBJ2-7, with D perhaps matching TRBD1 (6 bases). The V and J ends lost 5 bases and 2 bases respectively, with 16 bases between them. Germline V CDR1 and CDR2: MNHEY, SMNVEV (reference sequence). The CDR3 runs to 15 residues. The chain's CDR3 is CASSAQGYGTYEQYF. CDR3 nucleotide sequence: TGTGCCAGCAGTGCCCAGGGGTACGGCACCTACGAGCAGTACTTC.

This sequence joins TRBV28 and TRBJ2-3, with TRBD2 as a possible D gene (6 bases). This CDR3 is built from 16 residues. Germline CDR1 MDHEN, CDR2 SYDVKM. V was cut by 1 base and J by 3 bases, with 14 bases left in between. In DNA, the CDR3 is TGTGCCAGCAGTTTATCTCCCGGGAGTCGGACAGATACGCAGTATTTT. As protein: CASSLSPGSRTDTQYF.

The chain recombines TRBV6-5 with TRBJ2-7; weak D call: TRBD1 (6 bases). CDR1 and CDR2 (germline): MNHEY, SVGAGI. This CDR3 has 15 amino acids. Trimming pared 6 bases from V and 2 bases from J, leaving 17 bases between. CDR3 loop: CASSAWTEPPYEQYF. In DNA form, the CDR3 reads TGTGCCAGCAGCGCATGGACAGAACCCCCCTACGAGCAGTACTTC.

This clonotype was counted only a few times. The CDR3 region is CSVVGVDSYNEQFF. The CDR3 DNA reads as TGCAGCGTTGTCGGAGTAGACTCCTACAATGAGCAGTTCTTC. The rearrangement links TRBV29-1 to TRBJ2-1; no clear D gene. Germline CDR1 SQVTM, CDR2 ANQGSEA. V lost 4 bases to trimming and J lost 0 bases, with 10 bases between them. The CDR3 is 14 amino acids.

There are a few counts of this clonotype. CDR3 nucleotide sequence: TGTGCCTGGAGTTTGGTGGACTACGAGCAGTACTTC. Translated, it gives CAWSLVDYEQYF. This chain uses TRBV30 with TRBJ2-7; D is unclear. The germline V gene has CDR1 GTSNPN and CDR2 SVGIG (reference sequence). With 2 bases removed from V and 3 bases from J, the gap between germline ends came to 8 bases. The CDR3 extends over 12 amino acids.

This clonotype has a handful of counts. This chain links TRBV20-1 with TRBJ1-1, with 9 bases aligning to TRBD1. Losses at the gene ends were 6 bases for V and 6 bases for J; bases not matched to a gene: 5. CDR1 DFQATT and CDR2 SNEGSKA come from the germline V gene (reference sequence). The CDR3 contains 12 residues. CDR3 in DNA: TGCAGTGCCAAACAGGGGGCTGCTGAAGCTTTCTTT. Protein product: CSAKQGAAEAFF.

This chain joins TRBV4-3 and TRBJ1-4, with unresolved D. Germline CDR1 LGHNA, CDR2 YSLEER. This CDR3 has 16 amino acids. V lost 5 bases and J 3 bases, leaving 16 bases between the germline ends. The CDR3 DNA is TGCGCCAGCAGCACCCGGGCCCCGCCAGCTAATGAAAAACTGTTTTTT. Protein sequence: CASSTRAPPANEKLFF.

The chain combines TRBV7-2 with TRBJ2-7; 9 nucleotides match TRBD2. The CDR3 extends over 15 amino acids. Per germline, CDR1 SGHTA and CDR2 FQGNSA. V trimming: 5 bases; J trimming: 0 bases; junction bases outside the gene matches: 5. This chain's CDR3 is CASSTSSGTSYEQYF. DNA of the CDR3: TGTGCCAGCAGCACCTCTAGCGGGACCTCCTACGAGCAGTACTTC.

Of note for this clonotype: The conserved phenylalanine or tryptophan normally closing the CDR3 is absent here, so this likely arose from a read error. CDR3 DNA sequence: TGTGCCAGCAGTTACTCGACAGCCGATACGCAGTATCTT. Protein product: CASSYSTADTQYL. The chain couples TRBV6-6 to TRBJ2-3, with D possibly matching TRBD1 (5 bases). The CDR3 length is 13 residues. CDR1 and CDR2 (germline): MNHNY, SVGAGI (reference sequence). Between the trimmed V and J ends, which lost 0 bases and 6 bases, there was a span of 7 bases.

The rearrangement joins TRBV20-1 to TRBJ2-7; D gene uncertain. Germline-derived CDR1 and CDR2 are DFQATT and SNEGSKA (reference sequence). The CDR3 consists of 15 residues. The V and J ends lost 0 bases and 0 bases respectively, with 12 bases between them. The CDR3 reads CSARDGRESSYEQYF. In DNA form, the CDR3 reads TGCAGTGCTAGAGATGGCAGAGAGAGCTCCTACGAGCAGTACTTC.

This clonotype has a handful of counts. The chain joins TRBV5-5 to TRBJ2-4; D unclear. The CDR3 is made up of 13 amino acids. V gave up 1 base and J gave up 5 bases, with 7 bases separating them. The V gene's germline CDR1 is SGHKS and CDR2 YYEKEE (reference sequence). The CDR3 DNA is TGTGCCAGCAGCTTGTGGCAGGAAAACATTCAGTACTTC. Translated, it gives CASSLWQENIQYF.

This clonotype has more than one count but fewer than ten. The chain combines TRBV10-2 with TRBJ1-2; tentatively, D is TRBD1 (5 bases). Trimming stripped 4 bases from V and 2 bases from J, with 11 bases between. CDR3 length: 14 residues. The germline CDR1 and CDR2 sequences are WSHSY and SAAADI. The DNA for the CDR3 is TGCGCCAGCAGTGGGCAGGGACCCAACTATGGCTACACCTTC. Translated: CASSGQGPNYGYTF.

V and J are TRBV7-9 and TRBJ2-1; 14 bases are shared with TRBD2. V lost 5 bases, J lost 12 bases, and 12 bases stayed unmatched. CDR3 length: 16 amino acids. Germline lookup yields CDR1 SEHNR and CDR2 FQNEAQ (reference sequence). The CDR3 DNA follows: TGTGCCAGCAGCCCTAAGGGACTAGCGGGAGTGGCGGTGCAGTTCTTC. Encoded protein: CASSPKGLAGVAVQFF.